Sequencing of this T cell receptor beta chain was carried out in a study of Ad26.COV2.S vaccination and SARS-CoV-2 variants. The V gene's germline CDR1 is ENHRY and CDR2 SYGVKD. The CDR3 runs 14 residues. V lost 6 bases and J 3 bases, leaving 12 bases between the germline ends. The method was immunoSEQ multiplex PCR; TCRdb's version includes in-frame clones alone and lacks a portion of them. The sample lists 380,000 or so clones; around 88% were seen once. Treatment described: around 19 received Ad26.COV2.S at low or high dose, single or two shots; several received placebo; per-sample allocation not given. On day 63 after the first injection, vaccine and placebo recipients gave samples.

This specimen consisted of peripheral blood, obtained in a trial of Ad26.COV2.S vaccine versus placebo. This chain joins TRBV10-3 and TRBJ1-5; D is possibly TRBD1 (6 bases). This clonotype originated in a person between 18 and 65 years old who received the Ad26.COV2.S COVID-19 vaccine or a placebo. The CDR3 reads CAISLGQTNQPQHF. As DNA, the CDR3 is TGTGCCATCAGCCTAGGACAGACCAATCAGCCCCAGCATTTT.